This T cell receptor (beta chain) was profiled in a study of radiation and T cells in renal cell carcinoma. Findings of the study overall: From baseline, blood top tumor clonotypes peaked at 2 weeks post-radiation. No pretreatment tumor biopsies were available for baseline clonotypes.

From germline, CDR1 is KGHSH and CDR2 LQKENI. Trimming stripped 0 bases from V and 3 bases from J, with 1 base between. The CDR3 is made up of 12 amino acids. Time point indicated: blood 4 weeks post-SBRT, at nephrectomy. Noted treatment: 15 Gy SBRT to primary tumor, nephrectomy 4 weeks later. Radiation-treated patients gave blood at baseline, week 2 and week 4. This renal cell carcinoma was of the clear cell type. Assay used: immunoSEQ multiplex PCR; TCRdb lists only in-frame clones, some missing. Of some 150,000 clones in the sample, 80% to 90% were seen once. Worth noting for this clone: Its cognate antigen is unknown.

This TCR derives from a woman aged 50 to 60 with renal cell carcinoma. The J gene is TRBJ2-3, the V gene TRBV18; D is undetermined. The input for sequencing was blood, taken from a patient whose treatment included radiotherapy and nephrectomy. For the CDR3, the DNA is TGTGCCAGCTCACCACCTACAGATACGCAGTATTTT. Translated: CASSPPTDTQYF.